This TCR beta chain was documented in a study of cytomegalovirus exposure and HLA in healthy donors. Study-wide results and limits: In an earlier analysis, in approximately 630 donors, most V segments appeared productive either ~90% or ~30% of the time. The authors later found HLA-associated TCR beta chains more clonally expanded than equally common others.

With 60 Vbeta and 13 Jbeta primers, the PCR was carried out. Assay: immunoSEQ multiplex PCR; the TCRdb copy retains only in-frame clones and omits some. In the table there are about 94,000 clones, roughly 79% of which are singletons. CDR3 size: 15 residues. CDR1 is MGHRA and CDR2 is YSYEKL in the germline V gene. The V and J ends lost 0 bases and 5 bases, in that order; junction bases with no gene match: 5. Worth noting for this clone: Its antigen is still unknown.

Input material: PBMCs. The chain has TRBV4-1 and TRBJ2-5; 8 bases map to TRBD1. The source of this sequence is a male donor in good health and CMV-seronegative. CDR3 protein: CASSQEAGGLETQYF. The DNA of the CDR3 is TGCGCCAGCAGCCAAGAGGCAGGGGGCTTGGAGACCCAGTACTTC.